This T cell receptor (beta chain) appears in the sequencing data of a study of type 1 regulatory T cells. In the study overall: This in vitro CD4 product, T-allo10, is enriched for Tr1 cells and alloantigen-specific.

Regarding this clonotype: Its antigen is currently unknown.

The graft donor-derived T-allo10 cells reportedly recognize host alloantigens, are anergic, and suppress alloantigen-specifically. A single record per CDR3 protein comes from TCRdb applying MiXCR to the reads. The sample includes fewer than 70,000 distinct CDR3 sequences, around 60% of them seen just once. The sequencing sample was made of cultured T cells, either the whole culture or a sorted T cell fraction (not recorded which). Stated subset: Tr1-enriched cell product generated in vitro against host alloantigens. This receptor was taken from a human donor in good health.

CDR3 protein: CASGRETGPSYEQYF. In nucleotides, the CDR3 is TGTGCTAGTGGTCGCGAGACAGGTCCCTCCTACGAGCAGTACTTC. The V call is TRBV12-5, the J call TRBJ2-7, with D possibly TRBD1 on 6 matching bases. This CDR3 region has 15 residues. Germline V gene lookup returns CDR1 LGHNT and CDR2 FRNRAP. Trimming removed 5 bases at V and 0 bases at J, with 14 bases between.